This T cell receptor beta chain was captured by sequencing in a study of Ad26.COV2.S vaccination and SARS-CoV-2 variants. TCRdb keeps only in-frame clones here, not all; method: immunoSEQ multiplex PCR. The table lists 400,000 to 450,000 clones, around nine tenths of them singletons. This clone has only one observation. V dropped 4 bases and J dropped 10; count of bases not matched to a gene: 11. The CDR3 sequence is 15 residues long. Germline loops: CDR1 KGHDR, CDR2 SFDVKD. Stated treatment: over 15 received Ad26.COV2.S at low or high dose, single or two shots; five or six received placebo; per-sample allocation not given. The investigators took samples on day 63 after the first vaccine or placebo injection.

This sequence originates from a person between 18 and 60 years old who received the Ad26.COV2.S COVID-19 vaccine or a placebo. The sample was peripheral blood, taken in a trial of Ad26.COV2.S vaccine versus placebo. This rearrangement joins TRBV24-1 to TRBJ2-1; 8 positions agree with TRBD2. This chain's CDR3 is CATSDPGTSKREQFF. The CDR3 coding sequence is TGTGCCACCAGTGACCCCGGGACTAGTAAGCGCGAGCAGTTCTTC.